This TCR beta chain comes out of a study of sequential checkpoint blockade in melanoma. About the study: Patients were randomized 1:1 to nivolumab-then-ipilimumab or ipilimumab-then-nivolumab first-line. Both treatment sequences were followed by maintenance nivolumab.

Germline lookup yields CDR1 MNHEY and CDR2 SVGAGI. The CDR3 is made up of 15 amino acids. Trimming removed 0 bases at V and 5 bases at J, with 13 bases between. Treatment: randomized to nivolumab then ipilimumab (arm A) or the reverse (arm B). TCRdb's table, derived via immunoSEQ multiplex PCR, lists solely in-frame clones and lacks some. The sample has roughly 12,000 clones, around two thirds seen once; the top ten hold about 24%. This clone has a handful of counts. The chain links TRBV6-5 to TRBJ2-5; D perhaps matches TRBD1 (6 bases). The TCR was taken from a human donor with melanoma. The sequencing here drew on CD8+ T cells sorted from blood (inferred from file names), taken from a patient given nivolumab and ipilimumab in sequence. The CDR3 region is CASSYSSGVGETQYF. The CDR3 coding sequence is TGTGCCAGCAGTTACTCGTCAGGGGTCGGCGAGACCCAGTACTTC.